This TCR beta chain comes out of a study of T cell responses to AZD1222 COVID-19 vaccine (dated by TCRdb to about 2021). Background on the whole study: AZD1222 recipients with second doses at about 4 weeks or about 12 weeks were pooled, because spike-specific TCR depth and breadth did not differ between schedules. Enrollment into the trials was organized by age into subgroups of 18-55, 56-69 and 70-plus years, and those subgroups contained about 160, 30 and 59 TCR-sequenced participants, respectively. A total of approximately 250 trial participants underwent TCR sequencing, of whom about 210 had received two doses of AZD1222 and around 26 had received two doses of the MenACWY control vaccine. Overall study results and their limits: Epitopes outside the regions mutated in the B.1.351 and B.1.1.7 variants were reportedly recognized by nearly half of the unique spike-specific TCRs. Vaccine-associated CD4 TCRs spanned the whole spike protein, with dominant responses in regions 160-218 and 743-854. Participants were mostly white British, with more females than males. The authors suggested clonal diversity may have been underestimated. Spike-specific TCR breadth and depth rose significantly after two AZD1222 doses compared with day 0 and with MenACWY recipients. The 56-69-year group was small, and its depth increase did not reach significance, likely because of low power. Because no day 14 peak-response samples were available, the repertoires could be characterized only after the peak T cell response. Conclusions about previously exposed vaccinees are limited, since just a handful of AZD1222 recipients were seropositive for SARS-CoV-2 at baseline.

Reading the label with the study, this specimen's time point is: baseline before first vaccination. Vaccinee samples came from UK trials COV001 and COV002, including a single-blind randomized controlled phase 2/3 trial of AZD1222 (ChAdOx1 nCoV-19) in healthy adults. For TCRbeta chain sequencing, PBMC samples were collected from trial participants at day 0 and at day 28 after the second dose. Of note for this clone: Its antigen remains unidentified. No base qualities exist here, and no much larger clone lies one base off it.

The CDR3 regions of human TCRbeta chains were analyzed by immunosequencing. The paper's data handling went like this. Repertoire TCRs were matched against a reference library of SARS-CoV-2-specific TCRs generated with the MIRA antigen-specificity platform. Breadth was defined as the fraction of unique TCRs that were SARS-CoV-2-associated, and depth was defined as the fraction of total T cells that were SARS-CoV-2-associated. Using the MIRA data, each spike-specific TCR was mapped to the spike region that the TCR reacts to and placed in a CD4 or CD8 class. Log10-transformed breadth and depth values were compared by one-way ANOVA with Sidak's multiple comparisons tests. Not all clones reach the TCRdb copy of this immuneACCESS table, which keeps in-frame sequences only. Checked studies attribute under half of the gap to unresolved V genes and leave the rest unexplained. V and J calls and clone size follow that table, whereas D and trimming were derived from the DNA. This sample comprises 65,000 to 85,000 clones, roughly nine tenths of them detected only once. The ten largest clones take up around 5.2% of the sample.

Per the germline V gene (reference sequence), LNHDA is the CDR1 and SQIVND is the CDR2. Trimmed from V: 5 bases; trimmed from J: 4 bases; junction bases lacking a gene match: 9. Counted from cysteine to phenylalanine, this CDR3 has 15 amino acids. Only the CDR3 region is kept as DNA, spanning 45 bases read in frame from base 1. The sequence joins TRBV19 to TRBJ2-5; 8 central bases correspond to TRBD1. This TCR came from an adult in good health. This sample comprised peripheral blood, obtained on day 0 of AZD1222 vaccination. The DNA is as follows: TGTGCCAGTAGTCTTGGACAGGGCGTTTCAGAGACCCAGTACTTC. This yields the protein CASSLGQGVSETQYF.